What follows are 11 T cell receptor beta chains derived from one specimen sequenced in a study of Ad26.COV2.S vaccination and SARS-CoV-2 variants. As to treatment: 15 to 20 received Ad26.COV2.S at low or high dose, single or two shots; about 5 received placebo; per-sample allocation not given. Sampling was done on day 63 after the first vaccine or placebo injection. Using immunoSEQ multiplex PCR, the repertoire was profiled, and TCRdb retains in-frame clones only, with some absent. Of 400,000 to 450,000 clones listed, over 80% are singletons. This material consisted of peripheral blood, taken in a trial of Ad26.COV2.S vaccine versus placebo. Receptors were obtained from a person aged 18-65 years who received the Ad26.COV2.S COVID-19 vaccine or a placebo.

The chain is built from TRBV7-9 and TRBJ1-1; possible D gene TRBD1, 5 bases. The CDR3 totals 12 residues. V was clipped by 1 base and J by 7 bases, with 7 bases between them. Germline CDR1 reads SEHNR; CDR2 reads FQNEAQ (reference sequence). CDR3: CASSLGQLEAFF. CDR3 nucleotide sequence: TGTGCCAGCAGCTTAGGACAGCTTGAAGCTTTCTTT.

The chain links TRBV21-1 to TRBJ2-4; the table's D gene call, TRBD1, was not cross checked with the DNA. TRBV21-1 is deemed a pseudogene. The CDR3 contains 16 residues. Written as DNA, the CDR3 is TGTGCCAGCAGCAAAGCAGGCAGGGGGGCCAAAAACATTCAGTACTTC. Translating it yields CASSKAGRGAKNIQYF.

This rearrangement joins TRBV19 to TRBJ2-1; TRBD1 might be the D (5 bases). There are 15 residues in the CDR3. Germline CDR1 is LNHDA and CDR2 is SQIVND (reference sequence). Trimming removed 1 base at V and 2 bases at J, with 9 bases between. CDR3 region: CASSIVRATYNEQFF. The CDR3 DNA reads TGTGCCAGTAGTATAGTCAGGGCTACCTACAATGAGCAGTTCTTC.

The V gene is TRBV7-2, the J gene TRBJ2-3; 7 nucleotides agree with TRBD2. Unmatched junction bases numbered 4, after V lost 1 base and J lost 0 bases. This CDR3 comprises 16 residues. Germline V gives CDR1 SGHTA, CDR2 FQGNSA. The CDR3 DNA reads TGTGCCAGCAGCTTAGATCTAGCGGTGAGCACAGATACGCAGTATTTT. Translation: CASSLDLAVSTDTQYF.

This sequence joins TRBV19 and TRBJ1-6, with TRBD1 as a possible D gene (5 bases). Germline lookup yields CDR1 LNHDA and CDR2 SQIVND (reference sequence). CDR3 length equals 15 residues. V was cut by 7 bases and J by 6 bases, with 16 bases left in between. CDR3 in DNA: TGTGCCAGTAAAATGGGGGAGGGAATTAATTCACCCCTCCACTTT. Its translation: CASKMGEGINSPLHF.

The chain recombines TRBV6-5 with TRBJ2-1, with D perhaps given as TRBD1 or TRBD2 (5 bases each). CDR3 size: 15 residues. Trimming stripped 0 bases from V and 8 bases from J, with 14 bases between. Germline V CDR1 and CDR2: MNHEY, SVGAGI. The chain's CDR3 is CASSYSNGLGDEQFF. DNA for the CDR3: TGTGCCAGCAGTTACTCGAACGGGTTGGGGGATGAGCAGTTCTTC.

The chain is built from TRBV4-2 and TRBJ1-2, with TRBD1 matching 7 bases. V was pared by 1 base and J by 4 bases, with 6 bases of the junction left unmatched. The CDR3 spans 15 residues. Germline V lookup: CDR1 LGHNA, CDR2 YNFKEQ. The CDR3 spells CASSQGQGESYGYTF. The CDR3 DNA follows: TGTGCCAGCAGCCAAGGACAGGGCGAAAGCTATGGCTACACCTTC.

The rearrangement links TRBV2 to TRBJ2-7; no firm D call. Germline V CDR1 and CDR2: SNHLY, FYNNEI. Trimming took off 6 bases at V and 1 base at J, with 10 bases between the two ends. The CDR3 is 13 amino acids. The DNA of the CDR3 is TGTGCCAGCAGCAGTTACCCGTCCTACGAGCAGTACTTC. This encodes CASSSYPSYEQYF.

J is TRBJ2-3 and V is TRBV7-2, with 10 nucleotides matching TRBD2. The CDR3 runs 15 residues. V lost 4 bases to trimming and J lost 4 bases; unmatched junction nucleotides: 5. From germline, CDR1 is SGHTA and CDR2 FQGNSA. The CDR3 DNA follows: TGTGCCAGCAGCTCCAGCGGGGGGGTCTCAGATACGCAGTATTTT. It translates to CASSSSGGVSDTQYF.

V and J are TRBV6-5 and TRBJ2-7; D not resolved. CDR3 length: 12 residues. Trimming took off 6 bases at V and 3 bases at J, with 9 bases between the two ends. Germline V lookup: CDR1 MNHEY, CDR2 SVGAGI. CDR3 loop: CASRRILYEQYF. CDR3 coding DNA: TGTGCCAGCAGAAGGATTCTCTACGAGCAGTACTTC.

This clone came up a few times. The chain is built from TRBV4-1 and TRBJ2-2, with 10 nucleotides matching TRBD2. J gave up 2 bases and V 5 bases, and 8 bases lay outside the gene matches. The CDR3 consists of 17 residues. The germline V gene encodes CDR1 MGHRA and CDR2 YSYEKL. CDR3 nucleotides: TGCGCCAGCAGCTACAGAAGCGGGGGGGCCAACACCGGGGAGCTGTTTTTT. Its protein is CASSYRSGGANTGELFF.